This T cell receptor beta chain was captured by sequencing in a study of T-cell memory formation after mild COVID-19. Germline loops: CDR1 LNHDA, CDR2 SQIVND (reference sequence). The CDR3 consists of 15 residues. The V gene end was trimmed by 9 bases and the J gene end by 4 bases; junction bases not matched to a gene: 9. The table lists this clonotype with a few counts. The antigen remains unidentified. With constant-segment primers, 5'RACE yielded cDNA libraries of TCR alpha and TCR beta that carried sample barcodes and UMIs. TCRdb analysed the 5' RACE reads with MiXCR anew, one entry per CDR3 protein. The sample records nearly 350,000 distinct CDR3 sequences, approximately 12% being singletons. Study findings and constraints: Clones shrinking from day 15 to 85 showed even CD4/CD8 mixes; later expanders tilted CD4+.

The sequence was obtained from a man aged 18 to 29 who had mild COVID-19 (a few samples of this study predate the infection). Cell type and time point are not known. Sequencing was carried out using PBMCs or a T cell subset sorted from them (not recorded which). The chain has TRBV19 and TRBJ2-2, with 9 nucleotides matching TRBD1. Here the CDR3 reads CASGPRTGVTGELFF. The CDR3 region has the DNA TGTGCCAGCGGACCTAGGACAGGGGTCACCGGGGAGCTGTTTTTT. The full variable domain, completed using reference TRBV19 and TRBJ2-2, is DGGITQSPKYLFRKEGQNVTLSCEQNLNHDAMYWYRQDPGQGLRLIYYSQIVNDFQKGDIAEGYSVSREKKESFPLTVTSAQKNPTAFYLCASGPRTGVTGELFFGEGSRLTVL.